These 17 T cell receptor beta chains originate from one sample sequenced in a study of shared clonotypes between healthy human individuals. Clones were read by immunoSEQ multiplex PCR, and TCRdb kept only the in-frame ones, dropping some. Of hundreds of thousands of clones listed, about 74% are singletons. Sequenced sample: memory CD4+ T cells sorted from blood. Subset indicated: CD45RA-negative fraction. All receptors come from a man in his thirties or forties in good health.

This clone was seen ten or more times. The V call is TRBV27, the J call TRBJ2-1; TRBD1 or TRBD2 may be the D gene (5 bases each). In germline, CDR1 is MNHEY, CDR2 SMNVEV (reference sequence). Trimming took off 6 bases at V and 4 bases at J, with 16 bases between the two ends. The length of the CDR3 is 15 residues. CDR3: CASSRDAPTYNEQFF. Written as DNA, the CDR3 is TGTGCCAGCAGCCGGGACGCCCCTACTTACAATGAGCAGTTCTTC.

This clone appeared a few times. This chain links TRBV5-5 with TRBJ1-2, with D maybe TRBD1 (6 bases). Germline assignment: CDR1 SGHKS and CDR2 YYEKEE (reference sequence). Trimming pared 0 bases from V and 6 bases from J, leaving 9 bases between. This CDR3 has 13 amino acids. This CDR3 is CASSLGGGHGYTF. DNA for the CDR3: TGTGCCAGCAGCTTGGGAGGGGGGCATGGCTACACCTTC. Drawing the rest from reference TRBV5-5 and TRBJ1-2, the complete variable domain is DAGVTQSPTHLIKTRGQQVTLRCSPISGHKSVSWYQQVLGQGPQFIFQYYEKEERGRGNFPDRFSARQFPNYSSELNVNALLLGDSALYLCASSLGGGHGYTFGSGTRLTVV.

This sequence joins TRBV19 and TRBJ2-2; 8 bases match TRBD2. Losses at the gene ends were 3 bases for V and 4 bases for J; bases not matched to a gene: 7. In germline, CDR1 is LNHDA, CDR2 SQIVND (reference sequence). There are 16 residues in the CDR3. The CDR3 loop reads CASSILSGRGTGELFF. The CDR3 DNA reads as TGTGCCAGTAGTATTTTGAGCGGGAGAGGCACCGGGGAGCTGTTTTTT.

The chain uses TRBV2 and TRBJ1-2, with TRBD1 as a possible D gene (5 bases). Trimming took 5 bases from V and 4 from J, leaving 11 bases between them. CDR1 is SNHLY, CDR2 FYNNEI, per germline. The CDR3 totals 13 residues. The DNA of the CDR3 is TGTGCCAGCAGTTATGACAGTATCTATGGCTACACCTTC. Its protein product is CASSYDSIYGYTF. The variable domain in full, with the rest retrieved from reference TRBV2 and TRBJ1-2, is EPEVTQTPSHQVTQMGQEVILRCVPISNHLYFYWYRQILGQKVEFLVSFYNNEISEKSEIFDDQFSVERPDGSNFTLKIRSTKLEDSAMYFCASSYDSIYGYTFGSGTRLTVV.

The V call is TRBV6-1, the J call TRBJ2-7; TRBD2 matches 14 bases. J gave up 3 bases and V 5 bases, and 3 bases lay outside the gene matches. The CDR3 length is 15 residues. The germline V gene encodes CDR1 MNHNS and CDR2 SASEGT. The CDR3: CASSLGLAGVYEQYF. The CDR3 region has the DNA TGTGCCAGCAGTCTGGGACTAGCGGGAGTCTACGAGCAGTACTTC.

The chain joins TRBV28 to TRBJ1-5, with D tentatively TRBD1 (6 bases). With 3 bases removed from V and 5 bases from J, the gap between germline ends came to 8 bases. The CDR3 is 13 residues long. Germline CDR1 is MDHEN and CDR2 is SYDVKM. CDR3 protein: CASSLGAYQPQHF. CDR3 bases: TGTGCCAGCAGTTTGGGGGCTTATCAGCCCCAGCATTTT.

The V and J genes are TRBV5-5 and TRBJ2-7, with D maybe TRBD2 (5 bases). This CDR3 has 15 residues. Trimming pared 6 bases from V and 3 bases from J, leaving 19 bases between. Germline V gene lookup returns CDR1 SGHKS and CDR2 YYEKEE (reference sequence). The CDR3 DNA is TGTGCCAGCACCCCTAAAGGGAGACAAGACTACGAGCAGTACTTC. The encoded protein is CASTPKGRQDYEQYF.

This clone appeared a single time. The rearrangement joins TRBV2 to TRBJ2-5; TRBD1 aligns across 10 bases. J gave up 5 bases and V 6 bases, and 6 bases lay outside the gene matches. The CDR3 loop spans 14 amino acids. Looked up from germline, CDR1 is SNHLY and CDR2 is FYNNEI. In DNA form, the CDR3 reads TGTGCCAGCAGCAGGGACAGGGGTCGGGAGACCCAGTACTTC. Translation: CASSRDRGRETQYF. The full variable domain, completed using reference TRBV2 and TRBJ2-5, is EPEVTQTPSHQVTQMGQEVILRCVPISNHLYFYWYRQILGQKVEFLVSFYNNEISEKSEIFDDQFSVERPDGSNFTLKIRSTKLEDSAMYFCASSRDRGRETQYFGPGTRLLVL.

This sequence joins TRBV18 and TRBJ2-6, with D perhaps being TRBD1 or TRBD2 (5 bases each). CDR1 is KGHSH, CDR2 LQKENI, per germline. The CDR3 extends over 15 amino acids. The ends were cut back, 0 bases at V and 4 bases at J, with 7 bases in the middle. The CDR3 DNA sequence: TGTGCCAGCTCACCACCGGGACGAGGGGCCAACGTCCTGACTTTC. This translates into CASSPPGRGANVLTF.

The V and J genes are TRBV28 and TRBJ1-4; the D gene is possibly TRBD1 (6 bases). Trimming took 5 bases from V and 5 from J, leaving 15 bases between them. Germline values: CDR1 MDHEN, CDR2 SYDVKM. The CDR3 extends over 15 amino acids. The DNA of the CDR3 is TGTGCCAGCAGTGAACAGGGCCGACTCAATGAAAAACTGTTTTTT. It encodes CASSEQGRLNEKLFF.

CDR3 loop: CAAGGYETQYF. CDR3 bases: TGTGCCGCCGGCGGGTACGAGACCCAGTACTTC. The gene calls are TRBV2 and TRBJ2-5; a weak D match, TRBD2 (5 bases). The CDR3 is made up of 11 amino acids. V lost 11 bases and J lost 5, with 12 bases in between. Germline values: CDR1 SNHLY, CDR2 FYNNEI. The full variable domain, rest sourced from reference TRBV2 and TRBJ2-5, is EPEVTQTPSHQVTQMGQEVILRCVPISNHLYFYWYRQILGQKVEFLVSFYNNEISEKSEIFDDQFSVERPDGSNFTLKIRSTKLEDSAMYFCAAGGYETQYFGPGTRLLVL.

The sample holds one count of this clone. The genes are TRBV9 and TRBJ2-5; D is tentatively TRBD1 or TRBD2 (5 bases each). Per the germline V gene, CDR1 is SGDLS and CDR2 is YYNGEE. The CDR3 has 15 residues. The V and J ends lost 5 bases and 1 base respectively, with 15 bases between them. As DNA, the CDR3 is TGTGCCAGCAGTCCTATTGGGACCCCCCAAGAGACCCAGTACTTC. This sequence encodes CASSPIGTPQETQYF.

The V and J genes are TRBV30 and TRBJ1-5; D not certain. The V gene's germline CDR1 is GTSNPN and CDR2 SVGIG (reference sequence). The V gene lost 2 bases and the J gene lost 2 bases, with 7 bases spanning the gap. This CDR3 comprises 13 residues. The CDR3 nucleotides read TGTGCCTGGAGTCAAGGGCGCAATCAGCCCCAGCATTTT. It codes for CAWSQGRNQPQHF. The complete variable domain, with remaining parts taken from reference TRBV30 and TRBJ1-5, reads SQTIHQWPATLVQPVGSPLSLECTVEGTSNPNLYWYRQAAGRGLQLLFYSVGIGQISSEVPQNLSASRPQDRQFILSSKKLLLSDSGFYLCAWSQGRNQPQHFGDGTRLSIL.

This sequence joins TRBV7-2 and TRBJ2-7; D ambiguous. Germline V lookup: CDR1 SGHTA, CDR2 FQGNSA. Trimming took 1 base from V and 0 from J, leaving 13 bases between them. The CDR3 is 16 residues long. The CDR3 sequence is CASSLGSVGFSYEQYF. CDR3 nucleotide sequence: TGTGCCAGCAGCTTAGGTTCAGTCGGCTTCTCCTACGAGCAGTACTTC.

V is TRBV19 and J is TRBJ2-7, with D possibly matching TRBD1 (6 bases). Trimming removed 4 bases from V and 6 bases from J, with 16 bases in between. CDR3 length: 14 amino acids. Germline V gene sequence: CDR1 LNHDA, CDR2 SQIVND (reference sequence). The CDR3 region has the DNA TGTGCCAGTAGTACTAAGACAGGATCCCTCGAGCAGTACTTC. Its translation is CASSTKTGSLEQYF.

The chain couples TRBV5-3 to TRBJ1-5, with D tentatively TRBD1 (5 bases). TRBV5-3 is an open reading frame, and its role is uncertain. The V and J ends lost 4 bases and 7 bases respectively, with 24 bases between them. The CDR3 is 17 residues long. The CDR3 spells CARSQNRDGEKLQPQHF. The CDR3 DNA is TGTGCCAGAAGCCAAAACCGGGACGGCGAAAAGCTACAGCCCCAGCATTTT.

The CDR3 region is CATSPEAELQYNEQFF. DNA of the CDR3: TGTGCCACCAGCCCTGAGGCAGAACTTCAATACAATGAGCAGTTCTTC. The chain uses TRBV15 and TRBJ2-1; unclear D gene. V lost 5 bases to trimming and J lost 4 bases, with 18 bases between them. Germline loops: CDR1 LNHNV, CDR2 YYDKDF (reference sequence). The CDR3 extends over 16 amino acids.